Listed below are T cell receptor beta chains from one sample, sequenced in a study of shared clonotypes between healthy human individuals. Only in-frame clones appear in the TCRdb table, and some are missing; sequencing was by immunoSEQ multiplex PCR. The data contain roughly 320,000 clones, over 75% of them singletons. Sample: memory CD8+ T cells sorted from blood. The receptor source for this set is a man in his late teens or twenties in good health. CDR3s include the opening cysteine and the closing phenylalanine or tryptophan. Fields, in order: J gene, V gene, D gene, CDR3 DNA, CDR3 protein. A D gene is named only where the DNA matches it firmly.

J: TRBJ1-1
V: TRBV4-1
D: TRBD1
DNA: TGCGCCGCCAGCAGCCAACGGTACAGGGGAGGTGAAGCTTTCTTT
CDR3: CAASSQRYRGGEAFF

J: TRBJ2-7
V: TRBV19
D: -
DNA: TGTGCCAGTAGTCTAACAGACTACGAGCAGTACTTC
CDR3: CASSLTDYEQYF

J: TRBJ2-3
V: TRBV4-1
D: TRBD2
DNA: TGCGCCAGCAGCCTTAGCGGGGACGTAGATACGCAGTATTTT
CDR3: CASSLSGDVDTQYF

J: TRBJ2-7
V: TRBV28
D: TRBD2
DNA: TGTGCCAGCAGGCCTAGCGGGGGCCCCTACGAGCAGTACTTC
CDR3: CASRPSGGPYEQYF

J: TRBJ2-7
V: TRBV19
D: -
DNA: TGTGCCAGTAGTGGACCGTCGGTAACGACCTACGAGCAGTACTTC
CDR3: CASSGPSVTTYEQYF

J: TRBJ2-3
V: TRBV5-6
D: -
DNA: TGTGCCAGCAGCCTCAGGGGGGATTTCACAGATACGCAGTATTTT
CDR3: CASSLRGDFTDTQYF

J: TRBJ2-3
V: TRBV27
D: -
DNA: TGTGCCAGCAGTTTATCGGCTACTAGCACAGATACGCAGTATTTT
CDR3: CASSLSATSTDTQYF

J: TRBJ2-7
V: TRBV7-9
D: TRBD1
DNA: TGTGCCAGCAGCAATGGACAGGGTAGGTGGGTCCACGAGCAGTACTTC
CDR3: CASSNGQGRWVHEQYF

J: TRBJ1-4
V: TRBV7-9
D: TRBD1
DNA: TGTGCCAGCAGCCTGCAGGGGGTAGGTGAAAAACTGTTTTTT
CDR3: CASSLQGVGEKLFF

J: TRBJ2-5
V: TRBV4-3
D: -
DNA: TGCGCCAGCAGCCAAGATTTGACTGTTCAAGAGACCCAGTACTTC
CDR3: CASSQDLTVQETQYF

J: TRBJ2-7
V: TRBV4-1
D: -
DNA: TGCGCCAGCAGCCAACTGGGGGGGGGCCGCGAGCAGTACTTC
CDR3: CASSQLGGGREQYF

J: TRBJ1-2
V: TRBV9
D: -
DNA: TGTGCCAGCAGCGGGCAGGCTAACTATGGCTACACCTTC
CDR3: CASSGQANYGYTF

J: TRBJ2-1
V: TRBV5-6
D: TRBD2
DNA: TGTGCCAGCAGCTTGGGCCCCGGGTCTAGCGGCGTCAATGAGCAGTTCTTC
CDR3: CASSLGPGSSGVNEQFF

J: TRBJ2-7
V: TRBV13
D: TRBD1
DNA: TGTGCCAGCAGCCCCAGGGGGTTCAACGAGCAGTACTTC
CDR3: CASSPRGFNEQYF

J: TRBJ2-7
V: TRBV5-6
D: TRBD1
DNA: TGTGCCAGCAGCTTAGGGACAGGGGGGAACGAGCAGTACTTC
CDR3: CASSLGTGGNEQYF

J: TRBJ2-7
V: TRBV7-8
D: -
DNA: TGTGCCAGCAGCCCCTCCTACGAGCAGTACTTC
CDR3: CASSPSYEQYF

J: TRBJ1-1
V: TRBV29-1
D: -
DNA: TGCAGCGTTTTGGGCGGAGGGTACACTGAAGCTTTCTTT
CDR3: CSVLGGGYTEAFF

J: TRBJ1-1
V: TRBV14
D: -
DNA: TGTGCCAGCAGCCAAGTGTTCGGGAGCTTTGTTGAAGCTTTCTTT
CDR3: CASSQVFGSFVEAFF

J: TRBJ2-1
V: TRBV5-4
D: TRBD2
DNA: TGTGCCAGCAGCTTTAGCGGGTACAATGAGCAGTTCTTC
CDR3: CASSFSGYNEQFF

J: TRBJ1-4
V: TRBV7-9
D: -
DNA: TGTGCCAGCAGCCCTATCCCCGAACCAACTAATGAAAAACTGTTTTTT
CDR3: CASSPIPEPTNEKLFF

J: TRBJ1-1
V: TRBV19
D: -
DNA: TGTGCCAGTAACCTAGGGGGAACTGAAGCTTTCTTT
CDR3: CASNLGGTEAFF

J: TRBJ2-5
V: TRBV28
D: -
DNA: TGTGCCAGCAGCAAGGAGACCCAGTACTTC
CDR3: CASSKETQYF

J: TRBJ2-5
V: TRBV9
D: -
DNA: TGTGCCAGCAGCGTAATGAGCTCTAAGGGGGAGACCCAGTACTTC
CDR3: CASSVMSSKGETQYF

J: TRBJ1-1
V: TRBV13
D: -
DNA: TGTGCCAGCAGCTTAGAAGAGAACACTGAAGCTTTCTTT
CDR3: CASSLEENTEAFF

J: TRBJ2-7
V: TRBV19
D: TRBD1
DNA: TGTGCCAGTAGTGTGTGGACAGGAACCTCCTACGAGCAGTACTTC
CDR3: CASSVWTGTSYEQYF

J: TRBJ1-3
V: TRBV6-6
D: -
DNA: TGTGCCAGCAGGAAGAGGGACTTAACTGGAAACACCATATATTTT
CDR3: CASRKRDLTGNTIYF

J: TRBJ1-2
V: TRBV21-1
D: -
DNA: TGTGCCAGCAGCAAAGATCACGATGGCTACACCTTC
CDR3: CASSKDHDGYTF

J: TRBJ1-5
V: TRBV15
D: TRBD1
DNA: TGTGCCACCAGCGCAGGGGGCGCAGAGCAGCCCCAGCATTTT
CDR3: CATSAGGAEQPQHF

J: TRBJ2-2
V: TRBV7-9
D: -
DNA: TGTGCCAGCAGCTCCCTGGAGGAATTTGCTGCCGGGGAGCTGTTTTTT
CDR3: CASSSLEEFAAGELFF

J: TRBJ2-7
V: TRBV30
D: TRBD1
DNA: TGTGCCTGGGCTGACAGGGTAAGGGAGCAGTACTTC
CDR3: CAWADRVREQYF

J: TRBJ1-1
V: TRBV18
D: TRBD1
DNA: TGTGCCAGCTCGCAAGACAGGGCCGAAGCTTTCTTT
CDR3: CASSQDRAEAFF

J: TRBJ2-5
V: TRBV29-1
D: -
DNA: TGCAGCGTTGAAGATCTCGTAGGAGAGACCCAGTACTTC
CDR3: CSVEDLVGETQYF